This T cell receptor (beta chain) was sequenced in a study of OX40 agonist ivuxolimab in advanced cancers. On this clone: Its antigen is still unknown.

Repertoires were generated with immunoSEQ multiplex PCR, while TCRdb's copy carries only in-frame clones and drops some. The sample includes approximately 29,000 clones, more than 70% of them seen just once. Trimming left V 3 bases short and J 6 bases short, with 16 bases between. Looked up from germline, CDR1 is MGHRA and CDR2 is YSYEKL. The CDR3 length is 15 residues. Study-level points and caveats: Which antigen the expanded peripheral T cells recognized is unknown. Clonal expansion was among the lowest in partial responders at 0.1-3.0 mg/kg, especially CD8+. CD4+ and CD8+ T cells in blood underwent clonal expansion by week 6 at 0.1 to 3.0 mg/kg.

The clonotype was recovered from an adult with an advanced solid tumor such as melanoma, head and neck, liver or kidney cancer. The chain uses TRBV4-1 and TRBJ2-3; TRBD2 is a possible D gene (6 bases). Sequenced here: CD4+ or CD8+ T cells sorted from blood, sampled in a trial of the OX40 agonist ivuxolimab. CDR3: CASSHASGPPDTQYF. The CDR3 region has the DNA TGCGCCAGCAGCCATGCAAGCGGGCCCCCCGATACGCAGTATTTT.